Listed below are T cell receptor beta chains from one sample, sequenced in a study of early T cells in non-severe SARS-CoV-2 infection. Each CDR3 protein is one row after TCRdb ran MiXCR on the 5' RACE reads. The sample lists more than 35,000 distinct CDR3 sequences, roughly 10% occurring once. Sequencing was done on a sample of whole blood. These receptors all come from an adult who was a healthcare worker with PCR-confirmed SARS-CoV-2 infection or an uninfected control (not recorded which). CDR3s include the opening cysteine and the closing phenylalanine or tryptophan. A D gene is named only where the DNA matches it firmly. Some rows have no size entry. The others give once, few or many, or a class for an expanded clone.

>few|TRBJ2-7|NA|TRBV20-1
TGCAGTGCTAGAAGTATATTGGGGCTCGCTTTTTCAAGTACCTACGAGCAGTACTTC
CSARSILGLAFSSTYEQYF
>many|TRBJ2-5|TRBD1|TRBV7-2
TGTGCCAGCAGCTCTCCGACAGGGGAAGTGACCCAGTACTTC
CASSSPTGEVTQYF
>many|TRBJ2-1|NA|TRBV2
TGTGCCAGCAGCCCAGAGGGTATAACCTACAATGAGCAGTTCTTC
CASSPEGITYNEQFF
>NA|TRBJ2-5|NA|TRBV27
TGTGCCAGCAGTTTATGGCTGGGGGCGAGGGAGACCCAGTACTTC
CASSLWLGARETQYF
>many|TRBJ2-1|NA|TRBV20-1
TGCAGTGCTAGACCGACCTCCTACAATGAGCAGTTCTTC
CSARPTSYNEQFF
>NA|TRBJ2-2|NA|TRBV20-1
TGCAATGCTAGCCCCGGAGGGGGTCGTTCCGGGGAGCTGTTTTTT
CNASPGGGRSGELFF
>NA|TRBJ2-1|TRBD1|TRBV28
TGTGCCAGCGGAGACCGGACAGGGGCTGTTACCTACAATGAGCAGTTCTTC
CASGDRTGAVTYNEQFF
>many|TRBJ1-2|NA|TRBV28
TGTGCCAGCAGTTTAAGGTCTCTATATGGCTACACCTTC
CASSLRSLYGYTF
>NA|TRBJ2-1|NA|TRBV28
TGTGCCAGCAGGGGACTCCCCGGAATCCATGAGCAGTTCTTC
CASRGLPGIHEQFF
>few|TRBJ2-1|TRBD1|TRBV28
TGTGCCAGCAGTTTCGGGACAGCTTTGGATGAGCAGTTCTTC
CASSFGTALDEQFF
>medium-sized|TRBJ2-5|TRBD1|TRBV28
TGTGCCAGCAGTCCACAGGGGGGCCTTCAAGAGACCCAGTACTTC
CASSPQGGLQETQYF
>few|TRBJ2-6|NA|TRBV28
TGTGCCAGCAGTTCCAGACGGACACCCGGCTCGGTGACTTTC
CASSSRRTPGSVTF
>many|TRBJ2-2|NA|TRBV14
TGTGCCAGCAACGCTAAAAGGGGGACCGGGGAGCTGTTTTTT
CASNAKRGTGELFF
>NA|TRBJ1-1|NA|TRBV7-9
TGTGCCAGCAGCTTAGGAGGCGCAGGGCGAAATGAAGCTTTCTTT
CASSLGGAGRNEAFF
>many|TRBJ1-2|TRBD1|TRBV6-2/TRBV6-3
TGTGCCAGCAGTTGGGACAGCCGCTACACCTTC
CASSWDSRYTF
>NA|TRBJ2-3|NA|TRBV20-1
TGCAGTGCTAGAGAATACCGGGTTCCCTTCACAGATACGCAGTATTTT
CSAREYRVPFTDTQYF
>many|TRBJ2-7|TRBD1|TRBV6-2/TRBV6-3
TGTGCCAGCAGTCCCTGGACAGGGGGCCCAGGGGAGCAGTACTTC
CASSPWTGGPGEQYF
>few|TRBJ2-6|NA|TRBV5-1
TGCGCCAGCAGCTTGGGAGAGGCTGGGGCCAACGTCCTGACTTTC
CASSLGEAGANVLTF
>few|TRBJ2-1|NA|TRBV7-2
TGTGCCAGCAGCTACGGGACTCCTTACAATGAGCAGTTCTTC
CASSYGTPYNEQFF
>few|TRBJ2-4|TRBD1|TRBV19
TGTGCCAGTAGGACAGACAGGGGAAGTACCAAAAACATTCAGTACTTC
CASRTDRGSTKNIQYF
>many|TRBJ1-4|NA|TRBV10-3
TGTGCCATCAGTGAGTCAAGGACAGCTAATGGAAAACTGTTTTTT
CAISESRTANGKLFF
>many|TRBJ2-1|TRBD1|TRBV7-9
TGTGCCAGCACCCCCGGGACAGGGTTTGACAATGAGCAGTTCTTC
CASTPGTGFDNEQFF
>many|TRBJ1-1|NA|TRBV3-1
TGTGCCAGCAGCCAAGGGTCGGGAGGGGCTTTCTTT
CASSQGSGGAFF
>many|TRBJ1-2|NA|TRBV20-1
TGCAGTGCCCACAGTGGGACCGCACGGTCCTATGGCTACACCTTC
CSAHSGTARSYGYTF
>few|TRBJ2-2|TRBD2|TRBV27
TGTGCCAGCAGTTTAGGGTTATCGCGGGAGATCACCGGGGAGCTGTTTTTT
CASSLGLSREITGELFF
>NA|TRBJ2-3|TRBD2|TRBV7-2
TGTGCCAGCAGCCCCGCGCATAGCGGGAGTGGCACAGATACGCAGTATTTT
CASSPAHSGSGTDTQYF
>NA|TRBJ2-2|NA|TRBV28
TGTGCCAGCAGCCCCCGGGGGTTTAACACCGGGGAGCTGTTTTTT
CASSPRGFNTGELFF
>NA|TRBJ1-3|NA|TRBV5-1
TGCGCCAGCAGCCCGACCGGGGGCTCTGGAAACACCATATATTTT
CASSPTGGSGNTIYF
>many|TRBJ1-1|NA|TRBV12-3/TRBV12-4
TGTGCCAGCAGTTTGTGGGAGGGAGATAACACTGAAGCTTTCTTT
CASSLWEGDNTEAFF
>NA|TRBJ2-7|TRBD2|TRBV7-2
TGTGCCAGCAGCTCAACGGGACTAGCGGGATTACTTCAGTACTTC
CASSSTGLAGLLQYF
>many|TRBJ2-1|TRBD2|TRBV20-1
TGCAGTGCTACCGATAGCGGGAGGGCCGACAATGAGCAGTTCTTC
CSATDSGRADNEQFF
>many|TRBJ2-7|NA|TRBV5-6
TGTGCCAGCAGCTTAGGTCAGGCCCCCTACGAGCAGTACTTC
CASSLGQAPYEQYF
>few|TRBJ2-1|NA|TRBV6-2/TRBV6-3
TGTGCCAGCAGTTACTTGGGTCTAGCCCCCTACAATGAGCAGTTCTTC
CASSYLGLAPYNEQFF
>NA|TRBJ1-6|NA|TRBV6-1
TGTGCCAGCAGTGAAAGTCAGGGCCTACCCCTCCACTTT
CASSESQGLPLHF
>many|TRBJ2-1|TRBD2|TRBV6-4
TGTGCCCTGACTAGCGGGAGTCGCAATGAGCAGTTCTTC
CALTSGSRNEQFF
>few|TRBJ1-1|NA|TRBV7-9
TGTGCCAGCAGCCGAATCATTAGGACAGACAACACTGAAGCTTTCTTT
CASSRIIRTDNTEAFF
>NA|TRBJ2-2|NA|TRBV3-2
TGTGCCAGCAGCGTAAGGAGAGAGCGGAGGGCGACCACCGGGGAGCTGTTTTTT
CASSVRRERRATTGELFF
>many|TRBJ2-7|NA|TRBV9
TGTGCCAGCAGCGTAGGCGGCAGTTCCTACGAGCAGTACTTC
CASSVGGSSYEQYF
>many|TRBJ2-3|TRBD2|TRBV7-3
TGTGCCAGCGCGACTAGCGGAAGCACAGATACGCAGTATTTT
CASATSGSTDTQYF
>NA|TRBJ2-1|TRBD2|TRBV5-4
TGTGCCAGCAGACGGGACTACACCTACAGTGAGCAGTTCTTC
CASRRDYTYSEQFF
>many|TRBJ1-2|NA|TRBV4-3
TGCGCCAGCAGCCAAGGTGGGGCAGGGCTTAACTATGGCTACACCTTC
CASSQGGAGLNYGYTF
>NA|TRBJ2-3|NA|TRBV29-1
TGCAGCGCCACGGGCGGAATCTCTAGCACAGATACGCAGTATTTT
CSATGGISSTDTQYF
>many|TRBJ2-1|NA|TRBV6-2/TRBV6-3
TGTGCCAGCAGTTACCACCCCTACAATGAGCAGTTCTTC
CASSYHPYNEQFF
>few|TRBJ2-2|TRBD2|TRBV6-2/TRBV6-3
TGTGCCAGCAGTTACTCCCCACCACTAGCGGCGAACACCGGGGAGCTGTTTTTT
CASSYSPPLAANTGELFF
>once|TRBJ2-7|TRBD1|TRBV7-2
TGTGCCAGCAGCCCAACGACAGGGAACTCCTACGAGCAGTACTTC
CASSPTTGNSYEQYF
>few|TRBJ1-1|NA|TRBV7-9
TGTGCCAGCAGCTATGCTATGAACACTGAAGCTTTCTTT
CASSYAMNTEAFF
>many|TRBJ1-2|TRBD1|TRBV28
TGTGCCAGCAGGCCGACAGGGTTGTCGCATGCCTTC
CASRPTGLSHAF
>many|TRBJ2-7|TRBD2|TRBV29-1
TGCAGCGTTATAGCGGGAGTTGAGGAGCAGTACTTC
CSVIAGVEEQYF
>few|TRBJ2-1|TRBD2|TRBV7-2
TGTGCCAGCAGTTCTCAAACCGGACTAGCGGGCGCTAATGAGCAGTTCTTC
CASSSQTGLAGANEQFF
>NA|TRBJ2-5|TRBD2|TRBV7-2
TGTGCCAGCAGCTTAGTCCCTCAGCGGGAGATTAAGGAGACCCAGTACTTC
CASSLVPQREIKETQYF
>few|TRBJ2-5|NA|TRBV7-2
TGTGCCAGCAGTCCCATTCTCCGGGCCGCGGGGGAGACCCAGTACTTC
CASSPILRAAGETQYF
>many|TRBJ2-7|TRBD2|TRBV25-1
TGTGCCAGCAGTGCACGAAGACTAGCGGGAGGCCCCACGTCCGGCGAGCAGTACTTC
CASSARRLAGGPTSGEQYF
>many|TRBJ1-2|NA|TRBV30
TGTGCCTGGACTCCCGGGACGCCGGGCTACACCTTC
CAWTPGTPGYTF